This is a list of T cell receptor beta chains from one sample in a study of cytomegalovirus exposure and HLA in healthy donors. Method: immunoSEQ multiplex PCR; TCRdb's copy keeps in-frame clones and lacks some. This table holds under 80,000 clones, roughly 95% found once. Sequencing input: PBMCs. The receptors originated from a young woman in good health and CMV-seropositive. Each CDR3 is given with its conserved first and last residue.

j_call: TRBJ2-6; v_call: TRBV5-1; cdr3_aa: CASSWADGANVLTF
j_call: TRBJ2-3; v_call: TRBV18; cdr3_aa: CASYWTGGYTDTQYF
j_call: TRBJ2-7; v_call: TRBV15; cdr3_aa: CATSGRQTYEQYF
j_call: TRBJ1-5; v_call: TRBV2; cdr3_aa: CASSDGRGYNQPQHF
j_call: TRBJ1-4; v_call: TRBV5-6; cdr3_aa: CASSLVAGGNEKLFF
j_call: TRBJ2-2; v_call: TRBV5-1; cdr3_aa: CASSLGSGANTGELFF
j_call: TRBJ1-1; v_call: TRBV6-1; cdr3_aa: CASSGYRGGISNTEAFF
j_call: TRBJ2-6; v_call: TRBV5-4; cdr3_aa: CASSFGQGRANVLTF
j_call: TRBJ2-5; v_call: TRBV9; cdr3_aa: CASSAGVTSGSYQETQYF
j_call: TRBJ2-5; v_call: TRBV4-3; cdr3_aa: CASSQVAGKDGTQYF
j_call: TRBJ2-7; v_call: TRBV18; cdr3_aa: CASSPLPGTGAYEQYF
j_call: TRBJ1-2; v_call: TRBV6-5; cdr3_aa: CASRKLTGDLGYTF
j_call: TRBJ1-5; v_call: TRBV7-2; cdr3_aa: CASSLTGGLRNQPQHF
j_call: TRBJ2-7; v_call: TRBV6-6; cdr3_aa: CASRLAAYEQYF
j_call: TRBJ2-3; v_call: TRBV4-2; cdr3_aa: CASSRLAGGATDTQYF
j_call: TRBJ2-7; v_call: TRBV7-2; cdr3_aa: CASSLAGTSGGAYEQYF
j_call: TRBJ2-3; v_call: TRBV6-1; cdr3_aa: CAIQGGLTDTQYF
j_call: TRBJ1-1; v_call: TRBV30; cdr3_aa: CAWSVVRDSLPGNTEAFF
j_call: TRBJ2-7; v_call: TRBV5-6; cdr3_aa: CASSPTGTGSYEQYF
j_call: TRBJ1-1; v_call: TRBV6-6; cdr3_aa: CASGQDTEAFF
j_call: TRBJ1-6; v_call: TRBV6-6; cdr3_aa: CASSPGARQTNSPLHF
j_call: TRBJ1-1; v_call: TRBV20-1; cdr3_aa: CSAWDSPEAFF
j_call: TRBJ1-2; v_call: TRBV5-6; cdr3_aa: CASSSGTGSYGYTF
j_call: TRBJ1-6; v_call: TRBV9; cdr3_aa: CASSGGGVENSPLHF
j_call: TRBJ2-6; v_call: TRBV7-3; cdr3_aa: CASSLSTGANVLTF
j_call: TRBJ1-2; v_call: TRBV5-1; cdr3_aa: CASSLDGLPLANYGYTF
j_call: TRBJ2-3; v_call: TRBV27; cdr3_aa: CASSLFQGSTDTQYF
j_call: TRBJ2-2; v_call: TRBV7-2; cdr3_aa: CASSPAWGRTGELFF
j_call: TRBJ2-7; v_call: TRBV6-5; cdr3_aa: CASSYYRDGEQYF
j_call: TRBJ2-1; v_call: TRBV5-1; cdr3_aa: CASSPLAGGGVNEQFF
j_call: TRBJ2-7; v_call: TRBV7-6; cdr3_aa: CASSLGTGSPYEQYF
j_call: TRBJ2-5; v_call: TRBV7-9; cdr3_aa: CASSTHSGLAGETQYF
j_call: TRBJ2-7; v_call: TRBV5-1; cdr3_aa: CASSLGIRDRSSYEQYF
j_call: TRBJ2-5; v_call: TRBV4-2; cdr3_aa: CASSQGLAGRETQYF
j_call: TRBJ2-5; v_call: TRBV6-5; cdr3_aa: CASSYSISGGWETQYF
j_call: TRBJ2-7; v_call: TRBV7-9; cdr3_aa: CASGQGSYEQYF
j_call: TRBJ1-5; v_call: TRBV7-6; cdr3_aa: CASSLGPPGDQVQPQHF